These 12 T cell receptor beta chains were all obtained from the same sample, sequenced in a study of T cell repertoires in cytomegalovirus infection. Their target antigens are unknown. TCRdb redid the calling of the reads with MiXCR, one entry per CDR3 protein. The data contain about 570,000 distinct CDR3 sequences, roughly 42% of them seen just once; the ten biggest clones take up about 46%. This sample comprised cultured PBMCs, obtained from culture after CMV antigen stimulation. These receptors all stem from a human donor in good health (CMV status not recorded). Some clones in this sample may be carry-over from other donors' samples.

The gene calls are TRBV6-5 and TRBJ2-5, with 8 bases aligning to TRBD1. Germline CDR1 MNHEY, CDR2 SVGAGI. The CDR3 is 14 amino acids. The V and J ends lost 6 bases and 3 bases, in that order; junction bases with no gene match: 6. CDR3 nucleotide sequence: TGTGCCAGCAGGATCTCAGGGGGCGAAGAGACCCAGTACTTC. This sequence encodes CASRISGGEETQYF.

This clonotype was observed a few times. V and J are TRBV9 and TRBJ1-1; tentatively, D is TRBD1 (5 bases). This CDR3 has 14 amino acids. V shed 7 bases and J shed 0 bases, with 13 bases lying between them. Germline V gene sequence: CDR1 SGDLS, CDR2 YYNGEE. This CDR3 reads CASRGIPLNTEAFF. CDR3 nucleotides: TGTGCCAGCCGGGGGATCCCGTTGAACACTGAAGCTTTCTTT.

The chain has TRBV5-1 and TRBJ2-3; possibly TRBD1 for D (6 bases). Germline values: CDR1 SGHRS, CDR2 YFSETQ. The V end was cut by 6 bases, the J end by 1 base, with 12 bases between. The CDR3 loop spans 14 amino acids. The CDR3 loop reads CASTRDTGTDTQYF. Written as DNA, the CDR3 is TGCGCCAGCACCCGGGACACTGGCACAGATACGCAGTATTTT.

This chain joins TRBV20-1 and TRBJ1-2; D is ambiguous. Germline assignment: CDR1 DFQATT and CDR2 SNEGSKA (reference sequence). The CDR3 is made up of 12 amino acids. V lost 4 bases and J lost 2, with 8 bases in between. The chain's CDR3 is CSAISGNYGYTF. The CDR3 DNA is TGCAGTGCTATTTCTGGAAACTATGGCTACACCTTC.

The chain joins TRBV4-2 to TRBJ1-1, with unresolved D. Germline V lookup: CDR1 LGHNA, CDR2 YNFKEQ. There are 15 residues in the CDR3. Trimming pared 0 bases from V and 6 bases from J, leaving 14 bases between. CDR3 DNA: TGTGCCAGCAGCCAAGAACCGGGAGGTTCCCCTGAAGCTTTCTTT. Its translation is CASSQEPGGSPEAFF.

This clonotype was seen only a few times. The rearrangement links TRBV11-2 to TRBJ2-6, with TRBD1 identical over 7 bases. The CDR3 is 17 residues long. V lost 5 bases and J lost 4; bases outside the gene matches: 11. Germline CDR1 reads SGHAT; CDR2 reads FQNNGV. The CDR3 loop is CASSLTLTGTGANVLTF. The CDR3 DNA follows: TGTGCCAGCAGCCTCACGCTGACAGGGACAGGGGCCAACGTCCTGACTTTC.

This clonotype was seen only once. The CDR3 DNA reads as TGCGCCAGCAGCCAAGTTCTCGGGATAGGTCAGCCCCAGCATTTT. This encodes CASSQVLGIGQPQHF. The chain recombines TRBV4-3 with TRBJ1-5; D gene uncertain. The V end was cut by 1 base, the J end by 6 bases, with 13 bases between. Germline values: CDR1 LGHNA, CDR2 YSLEER. This CDR3 region has 15 residues.

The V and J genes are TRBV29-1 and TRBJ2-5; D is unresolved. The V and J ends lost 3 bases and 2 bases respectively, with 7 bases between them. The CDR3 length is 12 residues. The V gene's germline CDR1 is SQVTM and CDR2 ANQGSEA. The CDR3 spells CSVEVEQETQYF. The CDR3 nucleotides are TGCAGCGTTGAGGTTGAGCAAGAGACCCAGTACTTC.

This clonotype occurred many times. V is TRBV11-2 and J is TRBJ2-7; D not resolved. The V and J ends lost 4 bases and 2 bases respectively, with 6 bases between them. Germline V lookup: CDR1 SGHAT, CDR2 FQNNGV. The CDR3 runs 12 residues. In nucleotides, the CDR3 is TGTGCCAGCAGCTACCAAGCCTACGAGCAGTACTTC. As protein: CASSYQAYEQYF.

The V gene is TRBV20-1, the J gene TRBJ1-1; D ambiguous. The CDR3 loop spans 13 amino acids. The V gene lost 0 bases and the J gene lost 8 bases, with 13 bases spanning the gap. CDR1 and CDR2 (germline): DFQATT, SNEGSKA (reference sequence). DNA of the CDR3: TGCAGTGCTAGAGAATTGTTTAGAGGGGAAGCTTTCTTT. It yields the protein CSARELFRGEAFF.

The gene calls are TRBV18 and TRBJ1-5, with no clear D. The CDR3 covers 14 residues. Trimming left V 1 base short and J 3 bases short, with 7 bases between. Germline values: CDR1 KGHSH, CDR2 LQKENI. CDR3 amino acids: CASSPRADNQPQHF. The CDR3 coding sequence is TGTGCCAGCTCACCACGGGCAGACAATCAGCCCCAGCATTTT.

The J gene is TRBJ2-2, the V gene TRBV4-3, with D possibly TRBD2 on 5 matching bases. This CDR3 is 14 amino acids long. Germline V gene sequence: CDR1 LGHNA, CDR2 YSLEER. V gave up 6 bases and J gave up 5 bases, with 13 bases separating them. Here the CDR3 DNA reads TGCGCCAGCAGTCAATCGAGGGTAACCGGGGAGCTGTTTTTT. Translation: CASSQSRVTGELFF.